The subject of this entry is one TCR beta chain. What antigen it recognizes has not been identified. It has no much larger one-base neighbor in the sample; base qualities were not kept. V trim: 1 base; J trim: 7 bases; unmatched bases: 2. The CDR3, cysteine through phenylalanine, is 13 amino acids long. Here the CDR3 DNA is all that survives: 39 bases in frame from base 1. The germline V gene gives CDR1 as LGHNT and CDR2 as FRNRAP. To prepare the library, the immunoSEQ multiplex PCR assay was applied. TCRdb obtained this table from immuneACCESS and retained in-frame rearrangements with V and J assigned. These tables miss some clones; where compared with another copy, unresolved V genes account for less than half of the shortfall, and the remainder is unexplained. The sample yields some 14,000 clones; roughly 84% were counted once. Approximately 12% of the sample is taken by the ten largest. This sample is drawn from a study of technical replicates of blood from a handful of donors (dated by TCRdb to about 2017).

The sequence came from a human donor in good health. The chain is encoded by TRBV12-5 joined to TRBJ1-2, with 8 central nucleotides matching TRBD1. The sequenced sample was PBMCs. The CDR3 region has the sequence CASGLETGVGYTF. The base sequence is TGTGCTAGTGGTTTGGAGACAGGGGTTGGCTACACCTTC.